These 15 T cell receptor beta chains share one sample of origin, sequenced in a study of monozygotic twins with inflammatory bowel disease. For each CDR3 protein, TCRdb gives one entry from its re-call of the 5' RACE reads, without DNA. Its table lists approximately 420,000 distinct CDR3 sequences. Source material: blood. Receptors originate from a human donor with ulcerative colitis or Crohn's disease, or a healthy co-twin of an affected twin (not recorded which).

The V call is TRBV3-1, the J call TRBJ2-7; TCRdb lists TRBD2, though no DNA is available to test this call. In germline, CDR1 is LGHDT, CDR2 YNNKEL (reference sequence). This CDR3 is 12 amino acids long. The CDR3 reads CASSLAESEQYF.

The CDR3 sequence is CSARDLARLAGNPTDTQYF. The chain uses TRBV20-1 and TRBJ2-3; TCRdb's D gene call, TRBD2, goes unchecked for lack of DNA. CDR1 and CDR2 (germline): DFQATT, SNEGSKA (reference sequence). This CDR3 contains 19 residues.

The chain uses TRBV28 and TRBJ2-7. The CDR3 is 13 residues long. Germline CDR1 MDHEN, CDR2 SYDVKM. The CDR3 here is CASRAGGSYEQYF.

This chain joins TRBV5-1 and TRBJ1-2; absent DNA, TCRdb's TRBD1 call cannot be checked. CDR1 SGHRS and CDR2 YFSETQ come from the germline V gene. The CDR3 sequence is 14 residues long. This chain's CDR3 is CASSFPDGVGGYTF.

This chain uses TRBV20-1 with TRBJ2-3; with no DNA, the TCRdb D assignment of TRBD2 cannot be verified. Germline V lookup: CDR1 DFQATT, CDR2 SNEGSKA (reference sequence). The CDR3 spans 16 residues. This CDR3 reads CSPIGIAGGPSGTQYF.

The V and J genes are TRBV29-1 and TRBJ2-1; checking the TCRdb D call of TRBD2 is not possible without DNA. The CDR3 has 14 amino acids. CDR1 is SQVTM and CDR2 is ANQGSEA in the germline V gene. CDR3 amino acids: CSAVRGTSYNEQFF.

V usage is TRBV27 and J usage is TRBJ2-3; no DNA is available, so the TRBD1 call from TCRdb remains unchecked. The CDR3 spans 14 residues. The germline V gene encodes CDR1 MNHEY and CDR2 SMNVEV (reference sequence). The CDR3 spells CASSNPGPTDTQYF.

The V call is TRBV5-5, the J call TRBJ2-7; the D gene TCRdb calls, TRBD1, cannot be checked with no DNA. From germline, CDR1 is SGHKS and CDR2 YYEKEE (reference sequence). CDR3 length: 16 residues. CDR3 protein: CASSLEASDSRYEQYF.

This sequence joins TRBV18 and TRBJ2-3; TCRdb calls TRBD2, which cannot be checked without DNA. Germline CDR1 and CDR2: KGHSH and LQKENI. This CDR3 spans 16 amino acids. This CDR3 is CASSPPGLAGVGTQYF.

CDR3 loop: CSATGTLNYGYTF. V gene TRBV20-1 combines with J gene TRBJ1-2. This CDR3 region has 13 residues. Germline CDR1 DFQATT, CDR2 SNEGSKA (reference sequence).

The V gene is TRBV5-4, the J gene TRBJ2-7; the TCRdb D gene call, TRBD1, has no DNA to confirm it. CDR3 length equals 14 residues. Germline CDR1 and CDR2: SGHNT and YYREEE (reference sequence). The CDR3 loop is CASSLQGKSYEQYF.

The chain is built from TRBV10-2 and TRBJ2-5; TCRdb calls TRBD2, which cannot be checked without DNA. This CDR3 region has 15 residues. Looked up from germline, CDR1 is WSHSY and CDR2 is SAAADI. Here the CDR3 reads CASGVAGGRGETQYF.

The V call is TRBV18, the J call TRBJ2-5; checking the TCRdb D call of TRBD1 is not possible without DNA. The CDR3 is 15 residues long. CDR1 and CDR2 (germline): KGHSH, LQKENI. The CDR3 is CASSPYRDSKETQYF. Complete variable domain (other parts from reference TRBV18 and TRBJ2-5): NAGVMQNPRHLVRRRGQEARLRCSPMKGHSHVYWYRQLPEEGLKFMVYLQKENIIDESGMPKERFSAEFPKEGPSILRIQQVVRGDSAAYFCASSPYRDSKETQYFGPGTRLLVL.

V usage is TRBV20-1 and J usage is TRBJ2-5; TCRdb's D call, TRBD2, is unchecked because there is no DNA. This CDR3 has 15 residues. In germline, CDR1 is DFQATT, CDR2 SNEGSKA (reference sequence). CDR3 amino acids: CSARPLAGGQETQYF.

This sequence joins TRBV19 and TRBJ1-5; the TCRdb call, TRBD1, lacks DNA for checking. The CDR3 contains 13 residues. The germline gives CDR1 LNHDA, CDR2 SQIVND (reference sequence). The CDR3 sequence: CATRTNSNQPQHF.